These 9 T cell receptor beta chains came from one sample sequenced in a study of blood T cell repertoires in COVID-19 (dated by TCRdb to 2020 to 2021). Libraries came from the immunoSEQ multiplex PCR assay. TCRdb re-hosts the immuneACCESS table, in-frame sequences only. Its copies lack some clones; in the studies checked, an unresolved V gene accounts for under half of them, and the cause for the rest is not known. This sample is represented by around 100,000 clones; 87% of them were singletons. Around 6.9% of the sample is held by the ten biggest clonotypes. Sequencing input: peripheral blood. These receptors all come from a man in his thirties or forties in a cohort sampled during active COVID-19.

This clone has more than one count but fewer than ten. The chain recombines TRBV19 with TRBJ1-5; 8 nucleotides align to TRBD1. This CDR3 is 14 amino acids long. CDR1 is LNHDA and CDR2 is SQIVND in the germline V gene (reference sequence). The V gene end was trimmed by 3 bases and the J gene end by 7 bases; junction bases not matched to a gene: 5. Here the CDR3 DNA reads TGTGCCAGTAGTATCAGAGACAGGGGACAGCCCCAGCATTTT. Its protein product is CASSIRDRGQPQHF.

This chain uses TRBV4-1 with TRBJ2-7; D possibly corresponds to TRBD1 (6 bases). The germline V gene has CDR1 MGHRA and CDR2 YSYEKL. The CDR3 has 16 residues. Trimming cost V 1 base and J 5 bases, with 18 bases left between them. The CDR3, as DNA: TGCGCCAGCAGCCAAGTTGGGGGCAGGGAAAACAACGAGCAGTACTTC. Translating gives CASSQVGGRENNEQYF.

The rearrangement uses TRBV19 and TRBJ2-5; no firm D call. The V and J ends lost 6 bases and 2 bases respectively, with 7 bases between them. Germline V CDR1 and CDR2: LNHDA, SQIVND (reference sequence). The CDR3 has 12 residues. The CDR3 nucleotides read TGTGCCAGTAGCTTCTCTCAAGAGACCCAGTACTTC. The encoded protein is CASSFSQETQYF.

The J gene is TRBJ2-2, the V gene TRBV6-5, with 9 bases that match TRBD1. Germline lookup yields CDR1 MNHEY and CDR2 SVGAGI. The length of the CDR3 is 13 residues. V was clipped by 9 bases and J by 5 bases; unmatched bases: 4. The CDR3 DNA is TGTGCCAGGGGGACAGGGATAACCGGGGAGCTGTTTTTT. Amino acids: CARGTGITGELFF.

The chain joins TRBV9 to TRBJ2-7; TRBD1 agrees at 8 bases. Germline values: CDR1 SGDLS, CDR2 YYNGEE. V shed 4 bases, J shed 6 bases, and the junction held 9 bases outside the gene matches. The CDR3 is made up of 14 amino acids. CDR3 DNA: TGTGCCAGCAGCCCGGGACAGGTTTTCGGCGAGCAGTACTTC. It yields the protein CASSPGQVFGEQYF.

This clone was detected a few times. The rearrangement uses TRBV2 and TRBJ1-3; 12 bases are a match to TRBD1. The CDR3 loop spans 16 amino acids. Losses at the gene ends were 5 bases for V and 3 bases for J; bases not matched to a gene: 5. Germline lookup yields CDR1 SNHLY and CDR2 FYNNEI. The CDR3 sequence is CASSRDRGHLGNTIYF. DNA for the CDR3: TGTGCCAGCAGTCGGGACAGGGGGCACCTTGGAAACACCATATATTTT.

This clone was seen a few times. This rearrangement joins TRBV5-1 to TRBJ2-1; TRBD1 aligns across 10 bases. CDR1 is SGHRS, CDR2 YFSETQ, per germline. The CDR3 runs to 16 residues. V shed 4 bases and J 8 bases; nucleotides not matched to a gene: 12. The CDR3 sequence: CASSAYRDRGIDEQFF. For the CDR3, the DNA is TGCGCCAGCAGCGCCTACCGGGACAGGGGTATCGATGAGCAGTTCTTC.

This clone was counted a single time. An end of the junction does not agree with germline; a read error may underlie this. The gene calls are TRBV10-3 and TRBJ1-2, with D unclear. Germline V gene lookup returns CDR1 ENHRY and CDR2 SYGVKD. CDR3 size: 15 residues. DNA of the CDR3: TGTGCCATCAGCGAGTCCAAGGGAGGGAACTATGGCTACACCTTC. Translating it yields CAISESKGGNYGYTF.

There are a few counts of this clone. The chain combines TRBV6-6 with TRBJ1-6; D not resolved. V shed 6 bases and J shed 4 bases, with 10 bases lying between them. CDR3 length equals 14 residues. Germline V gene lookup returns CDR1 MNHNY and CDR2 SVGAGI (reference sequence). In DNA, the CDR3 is TGTGCCAGCAGCCTCGCAGAATATAATTCACCCCTCCACTTT. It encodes CASSLAEYNSPLHF.